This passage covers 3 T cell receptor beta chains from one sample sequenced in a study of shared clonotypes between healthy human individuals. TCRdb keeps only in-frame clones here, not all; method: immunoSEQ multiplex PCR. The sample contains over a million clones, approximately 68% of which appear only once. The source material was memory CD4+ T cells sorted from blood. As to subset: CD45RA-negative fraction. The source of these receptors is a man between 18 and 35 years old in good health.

The CDR3 DNA follows: TGCGCCAGCAGCTTGCTACGTCGAGGGGGCGATGAGCAGTTCTTC. Its translation: CASSLLRRGGDEQFF. The V and J genes are TRBV5-1 and TRBJ2-1; 7 bases line up with TRBD1. The CDR3 extends over 15 amino acids. In germline, CDR1 is SGHRS, CDR2 YFSETQ. The J segment lost 8 bases and the V segment lost 1 base, leaving 9 bases of the junction unmatched.

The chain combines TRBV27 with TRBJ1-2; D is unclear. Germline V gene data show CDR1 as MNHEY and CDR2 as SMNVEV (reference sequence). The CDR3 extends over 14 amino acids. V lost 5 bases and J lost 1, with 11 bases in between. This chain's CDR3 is CASSLRGSNYGYTF. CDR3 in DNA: TGTGCCAGCAGTCTCCGAGGAAGTAACTATGGCTACACCTTC.

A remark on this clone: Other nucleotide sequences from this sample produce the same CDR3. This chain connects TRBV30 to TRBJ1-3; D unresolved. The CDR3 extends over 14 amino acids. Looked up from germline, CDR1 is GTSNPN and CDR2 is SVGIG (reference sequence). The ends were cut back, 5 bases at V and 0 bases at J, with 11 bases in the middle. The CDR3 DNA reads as TGTGCCTGGGGCCGGGGTAGCTCTGGAAACACCATATATTTT. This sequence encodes CAWGRGSSGNTIYF.